These 8 T cell receptor beta chains originate from one sample sequenced in a study of CXCR3-negative and CXCR3-positive naive CD8 T cells (dated by TCRdb to between 2018 and 2021). Broad study findings and their caveats: Compared with CXCR3-negative naive cells, CXCR3-positive naive cells had TRB CDR3s with higher hydrophobicity (lower Kidera factor 4), lower energy, and higher strength and volume indices.

TCRdb shows the sequencer as NextSeq 550. The Human TCR Profiling Kit (MiLaboratory) was used to prepare UMI-labeled 5' RACE TRB cDNA libraries. Following TCRdb reprocessing, every CDR3 protein sequence forms one entry, and DNA is not provided. This sample's table carries 65,000 to 90,000 distinct CDR3 sequences. Of the sample, about 0.62% falls within the top ten clones. Their specific antigens are unknown. Sample: naive CXCR3+ CD8+ T cells from blood. The cell subset or site label here, explained by the study, means: CD45RO-CCR7+CD27+CD95- naive CD8+ T cells expressing CXCR3 (TNR3+). The receptors here all came from a human donor in good health. Some clones in this sample may be carry-over from other donors' samples.

This sequence joins TRBV19 and TRBJ2-1; as DNA is missing, the TRBD1 call by TCRdb cannot be tested. This CDR3 contains 15 residues. The V gene's germline CDR1 is LNHDA and CDR2 SQIVND (reference sequence). The CDR3 is CASSEGHSSYNEQFF.

The gene calls are TRBV3-1 and TRBJ1-2; as DNA is missing, the TRBD1 call by TCRdb cannot be tested. The CDR3 is 14 amino acids. Germline CDR1 LGHDT, CDR2 YNNKEL (reference sequence). The CDR3 spells CASSPGQGGYGYTF.

J is TRBJ2-1 and V is TRBV28. The germline V gene has CDR1 MDHEN and CDR2 SYDVKM. CDR3 length: 14 amino acids. The CDR3 is CASRPDASYNEQFF.

V and J are TRBV7-7 and TRBJ2-1; without DNA, the TCRdb call of TRBD2 cannot be checked. CDR1 and CDR2 (germline): SSHAT, FNYEAQ (reference sequence). The CDR3 consists of 13 residues. CDR3 sequence: CASSPSLVDEQFF. Using reference TRBV7-7 and TRBJ2-1 for the parts outside the CDR3, the full variable domain is GAGVSQSPRYKVTKRGQDVTLRCDPISSHATLYWYQQALGQGPEFLTYFNYEAQPDKSGLPSDRFSAERPEGSISTLTIQRTEQRDSAMYRCASSPSLVDEQFFGPGTRLTVL.

The V and J genes are TRBV10-3 and TRBJ1-3. CDR3 length equals 13 residues. Germline V gene sequence: CDR1 ENHRY, CDR2 SYGVKD. This chain's CDR3 is CATRTDGGDTIYF.

V and J are TRBV7-9 and TRBJ2-7. CDR1 and CDR2 from the germline V gene are SEHNR and FQNEAQ (reference sequence). The CDR3 has 14 amino acids. The CDR3 sequence is CASSLVTVRHEQYF.

The chain employs TRBV28 and TRBJ2-2. This CDR3 is built from 11 residues. From germline, CDR1 is MDHEN and CDR2 SYDVKM. CDR3 sequence: CASSALRELFF.

V usage is TRBV11-2 and J usage is TRBJ2-5; checking the TCRdb D call of TRBD1 is not possible without DNA. This CDR3 has 12 residues. Per the germline V gene, CDR1 is SGHAT and CDR2 is FQNNGV. CDR3 amino acids: CASSLTLTGCYF.